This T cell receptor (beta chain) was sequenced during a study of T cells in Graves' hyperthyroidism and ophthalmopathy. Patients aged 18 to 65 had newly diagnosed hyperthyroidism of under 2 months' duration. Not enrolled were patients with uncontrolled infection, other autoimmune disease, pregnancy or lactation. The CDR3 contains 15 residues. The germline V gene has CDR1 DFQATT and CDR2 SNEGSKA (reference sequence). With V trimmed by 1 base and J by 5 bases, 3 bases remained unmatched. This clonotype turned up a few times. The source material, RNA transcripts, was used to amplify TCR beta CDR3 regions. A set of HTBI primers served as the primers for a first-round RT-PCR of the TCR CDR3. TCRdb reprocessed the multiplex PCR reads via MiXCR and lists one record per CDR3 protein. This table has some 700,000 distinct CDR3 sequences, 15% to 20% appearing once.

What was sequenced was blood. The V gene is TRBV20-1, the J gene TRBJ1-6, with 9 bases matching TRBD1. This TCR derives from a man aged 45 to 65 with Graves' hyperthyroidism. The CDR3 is CSARGQGVNNSPLHF. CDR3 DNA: TGCAGTGCTAGAGGACAGGGGGTAAATAATTCACCCCTCCACTTT.